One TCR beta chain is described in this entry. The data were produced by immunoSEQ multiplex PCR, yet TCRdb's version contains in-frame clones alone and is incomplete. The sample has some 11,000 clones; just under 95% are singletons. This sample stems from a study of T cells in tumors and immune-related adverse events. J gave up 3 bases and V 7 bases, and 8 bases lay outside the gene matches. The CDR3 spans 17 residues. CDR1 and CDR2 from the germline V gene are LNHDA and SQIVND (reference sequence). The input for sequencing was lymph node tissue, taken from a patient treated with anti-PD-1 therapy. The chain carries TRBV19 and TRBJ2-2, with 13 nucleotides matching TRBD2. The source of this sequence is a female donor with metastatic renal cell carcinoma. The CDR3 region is CASTPGLAGSYTGELFF. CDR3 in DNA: TGTGCCAGTACCCCGGGACTAGCGGGATCATACACCGGGGAGCTGTTTTTT.